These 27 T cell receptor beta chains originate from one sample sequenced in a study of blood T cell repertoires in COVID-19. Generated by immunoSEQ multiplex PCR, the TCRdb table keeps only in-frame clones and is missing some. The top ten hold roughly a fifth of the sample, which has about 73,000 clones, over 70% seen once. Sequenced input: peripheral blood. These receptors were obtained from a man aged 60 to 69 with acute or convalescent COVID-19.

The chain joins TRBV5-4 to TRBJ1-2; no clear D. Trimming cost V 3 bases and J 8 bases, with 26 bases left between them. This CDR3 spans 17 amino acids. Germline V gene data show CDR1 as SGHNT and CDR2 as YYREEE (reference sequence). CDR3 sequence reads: CASSSNRVFEKSSGYTF. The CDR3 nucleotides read TGTGCCAGCAGCTCCAACCGGGTATTCGAGAAGAGCAGCGGCTACACCTTC.

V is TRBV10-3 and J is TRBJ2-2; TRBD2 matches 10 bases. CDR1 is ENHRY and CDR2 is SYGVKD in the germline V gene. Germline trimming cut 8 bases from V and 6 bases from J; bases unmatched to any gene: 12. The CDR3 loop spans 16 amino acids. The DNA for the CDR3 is TGTGCCATCGGAGGAGCAGGGACTAGCGTGGCCGGGGAGCTGTTTTTT. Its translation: CAIGGAGTSVAGELFF.

CDR3 nucleotides: TGTGCCAGCAGCCAAAGGGGATTCTCCGGGGAGCTGTTTTTT. Translated, it gives CASSQRGFSGELFF. J is TRBJ2-2 and V is TRBV7-9; possible D gene TRBD1, 5 bases. The CDR3 sequence is 14 residues long. Trimming cost V 5 bases and J 6 bases, with 13 bases left between them. From germline, CDR1 is SEHNR and CDR2 FQNEAQ (reference sequence).

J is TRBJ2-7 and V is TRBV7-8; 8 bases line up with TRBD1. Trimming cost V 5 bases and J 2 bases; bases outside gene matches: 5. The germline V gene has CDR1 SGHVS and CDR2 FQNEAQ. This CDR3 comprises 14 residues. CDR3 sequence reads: CASSPGTGPYEQYV. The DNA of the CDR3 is TGTGCCAGCAGCCCCGGGACAGGCCCCTACGAGCAGTACGTC.

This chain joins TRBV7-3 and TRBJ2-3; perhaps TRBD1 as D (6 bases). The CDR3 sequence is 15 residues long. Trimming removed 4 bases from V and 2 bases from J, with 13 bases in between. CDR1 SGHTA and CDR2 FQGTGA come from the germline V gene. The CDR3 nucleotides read TGTGCCAGCAGCTCAAACGGACAGTCCACAGATACGCAGTATTTT. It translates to CASSSNGQSTDTQYF. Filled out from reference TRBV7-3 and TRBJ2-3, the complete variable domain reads GAGVSQTPSNKVTEKGKYVELRCDPISGHTALYWYRQSLGQGPEFLIYFQGTGAADDSGLPNDRFFAVRPEGSVSTLKIQRTERGDSAVYLCASSSNGQSTDTQYFGPGTRLTVL.

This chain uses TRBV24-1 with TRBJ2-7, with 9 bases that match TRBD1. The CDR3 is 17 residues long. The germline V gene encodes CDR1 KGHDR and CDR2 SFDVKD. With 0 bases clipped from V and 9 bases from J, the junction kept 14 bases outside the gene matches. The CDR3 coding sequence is TGTGCCACCAGTGATTTGCCCACCAAGACAGGGGGGAAGGTGCAGTACTTC. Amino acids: CATSDLPTKTGGKVQYF.

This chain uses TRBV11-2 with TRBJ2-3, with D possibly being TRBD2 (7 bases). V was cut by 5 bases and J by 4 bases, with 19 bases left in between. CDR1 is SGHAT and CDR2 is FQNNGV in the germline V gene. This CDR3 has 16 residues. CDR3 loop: CASSRTSGEGADTQYF. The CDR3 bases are TGTGCCAGCAGCCGTACAAGCGGGGAGGGGGCAGATACGCAGTATTTT.

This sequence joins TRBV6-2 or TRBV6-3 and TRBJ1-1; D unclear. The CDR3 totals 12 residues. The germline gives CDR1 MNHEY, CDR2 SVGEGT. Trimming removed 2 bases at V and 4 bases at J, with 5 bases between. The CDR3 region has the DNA TGTGCCAGCAGTTACAGTAGCACTGAAGCTTTCTTT. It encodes CASSYSSTEAFF.

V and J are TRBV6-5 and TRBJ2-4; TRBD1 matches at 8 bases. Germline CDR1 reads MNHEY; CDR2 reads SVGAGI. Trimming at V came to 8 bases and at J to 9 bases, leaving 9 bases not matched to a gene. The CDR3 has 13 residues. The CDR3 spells CASWTRGLGIQYF. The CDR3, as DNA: TGTGCCAGCTGGACCAGGGGGCTTGGCATTCAGTACTTC.

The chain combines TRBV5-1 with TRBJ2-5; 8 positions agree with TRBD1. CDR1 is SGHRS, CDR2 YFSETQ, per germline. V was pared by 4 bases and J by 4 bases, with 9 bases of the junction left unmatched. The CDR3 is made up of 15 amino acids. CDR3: CASSERQGSRETQYF. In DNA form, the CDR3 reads TGCGCCAGCAGCGAACGACAGGGGTCGCGAGAGACCCAGTACTTC.

CDR3 bases: TGTGCCAGCAGCTTAGCGGCAGGGGCCAACGTCCTGACTTTC. This codes for CASSLAAGANVLTF. This sequence joins TRBV7-3 and TRBJ2-6; unclear D gene. The V end was cut by 2 bases, the J end by 4 bases, with 6 bases between. The CDR3 is made up of 14 amino acids. Germline assignment: CDR1 SGHTA and CDR2 FQGTGA.

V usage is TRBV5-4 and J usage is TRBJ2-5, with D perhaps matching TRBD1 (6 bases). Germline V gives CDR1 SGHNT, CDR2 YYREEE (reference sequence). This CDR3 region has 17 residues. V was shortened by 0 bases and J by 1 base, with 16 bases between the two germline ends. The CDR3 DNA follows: TGTGCCAGCAGCTTGGCGCAGGGGCCTCTTTCCCAAGAGACCCAGTACTTC. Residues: CASSLAQGPLSQETQYF. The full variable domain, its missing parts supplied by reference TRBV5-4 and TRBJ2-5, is ETGVTQSPTHLIKTRGQQVTLRCSSQSGHNTVSWYQQALGQGPQFIFQYYREEENGRGNFPPRFSGLQFPNYSSELNVNALELDDSALYLCASSLAQGPLSQETQYFGPGTRLLVL.

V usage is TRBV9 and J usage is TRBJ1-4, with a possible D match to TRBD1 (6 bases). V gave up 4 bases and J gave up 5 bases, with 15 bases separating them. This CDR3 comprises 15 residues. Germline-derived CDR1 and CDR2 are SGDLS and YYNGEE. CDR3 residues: CASSLEGGGNEKLFF. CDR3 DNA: TGTGCCAGCAGCCTCGAAGGGGGGGGAAATGAAAAACTGTTTTTT.

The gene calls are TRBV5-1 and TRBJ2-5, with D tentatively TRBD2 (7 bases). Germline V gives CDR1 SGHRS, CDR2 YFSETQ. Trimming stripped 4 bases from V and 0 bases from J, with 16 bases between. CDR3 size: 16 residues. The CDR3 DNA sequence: TGCGCCAGCAGCAGGGTAGGGGGGGCGTACCAAGAGACCCAGTACTTC. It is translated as CASSRVGGAYQETQYF.

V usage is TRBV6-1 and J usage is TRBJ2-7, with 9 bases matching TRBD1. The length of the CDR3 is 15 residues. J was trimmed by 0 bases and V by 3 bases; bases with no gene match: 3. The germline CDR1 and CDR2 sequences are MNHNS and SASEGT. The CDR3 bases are TGTGCCAGCAGTGAGGGGACAGGGATCTCCTACGAGCAGTACGTC. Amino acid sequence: CASSEGTGISYEQYV.

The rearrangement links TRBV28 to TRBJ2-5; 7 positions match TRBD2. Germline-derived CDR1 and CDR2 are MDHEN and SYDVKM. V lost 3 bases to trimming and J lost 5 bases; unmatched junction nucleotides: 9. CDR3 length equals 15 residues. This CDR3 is CASSLFASRGETQYF. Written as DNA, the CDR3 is TGTGCCAGCAGTTTGTTTGCTTCGCGGGGGGAGACCCAGTACTTC.

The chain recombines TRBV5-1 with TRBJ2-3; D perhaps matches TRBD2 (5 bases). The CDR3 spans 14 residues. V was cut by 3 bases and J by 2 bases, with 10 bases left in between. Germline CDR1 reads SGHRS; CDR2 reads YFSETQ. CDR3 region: CASSWGEATDTQYF. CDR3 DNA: TGCGCCAGCAGCTGGGGAGAGGCCACAGATACGCAGTATTTT.

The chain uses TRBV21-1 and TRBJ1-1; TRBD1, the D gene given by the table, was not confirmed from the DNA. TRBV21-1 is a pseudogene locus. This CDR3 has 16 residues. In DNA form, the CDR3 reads TGTGCCAGCAATTTGAACAGGGGGCCCATGAACACTGAAGCTTTCTTT. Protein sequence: CASNLNRGPMNTEAFF.

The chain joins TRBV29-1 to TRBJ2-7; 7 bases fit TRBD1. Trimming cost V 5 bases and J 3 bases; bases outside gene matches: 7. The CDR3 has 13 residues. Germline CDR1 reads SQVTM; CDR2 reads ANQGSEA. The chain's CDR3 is CSVTAGGVYEQYF. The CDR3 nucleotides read TGCAGCGTTACGGCAGGGGGTGTCTACGAGCAGTACTTC.

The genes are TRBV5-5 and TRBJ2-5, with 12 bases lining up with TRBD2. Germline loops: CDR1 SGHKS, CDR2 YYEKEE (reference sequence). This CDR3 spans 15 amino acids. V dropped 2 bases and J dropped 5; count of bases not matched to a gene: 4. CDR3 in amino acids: CASSFGTSGLETQYF. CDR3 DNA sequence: TGTGCCAGCAGCTTCGGGACTAGCGGGCTGGAGACCCAGTACTTC. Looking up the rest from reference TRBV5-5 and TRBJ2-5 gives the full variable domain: DAGVTQSPTHLIKTRGQQVTLRCSPISGHKSVSWYQQVLGQGPQFIFQYYEKEERGRGNFPDRFSARQFPNYSSELNVNALLLGDSALYLCASSFGTSGLETQYFGPGTRLLVL.

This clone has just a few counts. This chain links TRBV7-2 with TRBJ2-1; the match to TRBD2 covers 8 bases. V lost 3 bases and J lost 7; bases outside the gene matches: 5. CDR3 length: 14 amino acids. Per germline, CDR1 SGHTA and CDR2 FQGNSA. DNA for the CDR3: TGTGCCAGCAGCTTCCGGGGGGGCTTTAATGAGCAGTTCTTC. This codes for CASSFRGGFNEQFF.

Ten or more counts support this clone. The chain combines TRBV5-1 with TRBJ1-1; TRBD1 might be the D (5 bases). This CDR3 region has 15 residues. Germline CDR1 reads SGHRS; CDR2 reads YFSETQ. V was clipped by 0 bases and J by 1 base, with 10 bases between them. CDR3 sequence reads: CASSLVGGENTEAFF. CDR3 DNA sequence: TGCGCCAGCAGCTTGGTTGGGGGGGAGAACACTGAAGCTTTCTTT.

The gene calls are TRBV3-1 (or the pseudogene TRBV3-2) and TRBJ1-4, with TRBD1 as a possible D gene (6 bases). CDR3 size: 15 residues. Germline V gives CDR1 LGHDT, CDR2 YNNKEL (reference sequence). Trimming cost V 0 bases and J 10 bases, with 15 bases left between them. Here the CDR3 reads CASSQETAGGAKLFF. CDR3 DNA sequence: TGTGCCAGCAGCCAAGAGACGGCCGGGGGGGCAAAACTGTTTTTT.

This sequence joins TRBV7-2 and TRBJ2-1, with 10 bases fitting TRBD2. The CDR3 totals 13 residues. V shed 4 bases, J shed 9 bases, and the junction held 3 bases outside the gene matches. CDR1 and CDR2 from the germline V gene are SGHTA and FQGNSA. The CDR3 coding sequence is TGTGCCAGCAGCTCCGGACTAGCGGCTGAGCAGTTCTTC. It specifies CASSSGLAAEQFF. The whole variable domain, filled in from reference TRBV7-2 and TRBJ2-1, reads GAGVSQSPSNKVTEKGKDVELRCDPISGHTALYWYRQSLGQGLEFLIYFQGNSAPDKSGLPSDRFSAERTGGSVSTLTIQRTQQEDSAVYLCASSSGLAAEQFFGPGTRLTVL.

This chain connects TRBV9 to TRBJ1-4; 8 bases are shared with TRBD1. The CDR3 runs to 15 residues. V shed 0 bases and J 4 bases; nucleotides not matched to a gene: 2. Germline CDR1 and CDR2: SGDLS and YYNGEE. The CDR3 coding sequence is TGTGCCAGCAGCGTAGGGACAGGGATTAATGAAAAACTGTTTTTT. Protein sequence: CASSVGTGINEKLFF.

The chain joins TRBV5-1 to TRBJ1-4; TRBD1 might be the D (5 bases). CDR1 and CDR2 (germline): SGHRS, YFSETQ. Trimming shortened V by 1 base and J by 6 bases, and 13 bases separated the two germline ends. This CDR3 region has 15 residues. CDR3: CASSLLGALYEKLFF. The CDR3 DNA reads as TGCGCCAGCAGCTTGCTTGGGGCATTGTATGAAAAACTGTTTTTT.

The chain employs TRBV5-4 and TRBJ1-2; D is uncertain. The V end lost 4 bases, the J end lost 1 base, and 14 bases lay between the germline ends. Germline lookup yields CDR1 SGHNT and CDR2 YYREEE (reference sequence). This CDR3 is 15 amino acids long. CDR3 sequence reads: CASSPTGLDNYGYTF. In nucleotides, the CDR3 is TGTGCCAGCAGCCCAACGGGTTTGGATAACTATGGCTACACCTTC.